One and the same sample provided the 5 T cell receptor beta chains below, sequenced in a study of Ad26.COV2.S vaccination and SARS-CoV-2 variants. Treatment in this sample: some 20 received Ad26.COV2.S at low or high dose, single or two shots; about five received placebo; per-sample allocation not given. Vaccine and placebo recipients were sampled on day 63 after the first injection. The repertoire was sequenced with immunoSEQ multiplex PCR; TCRdb's copy has only in-frame clones and lacks some. The sample yields roughly 380,000 clones, around 83% seen once. The sample was peripheral blood, taken in a trial of Ad26.COV2.S vaccine versus placebo. Source of these receptors: a person aged 18 to 65 who received the Ad26.COV2.S COVID-19 vaccine or a placebo.

The rearrangement links TRBV11-2 to TRBJ2-7, with 9 bases aligning to TRBD1. The germline CDR1 and CDR2 sequences are SGHAT and FQNNGV. The CDR3 is 16 amino acids. Trimming removed 1 base from V and 3 bases from J; junction bases left unmatched: 7. The CDR3 protein is CASSLARDRGGYEQYF. The CDR3 DNA follows: TGTGCCAGCAGCTTAGCCCGAGACAGGGGGGGCTACGAGCAGTACTTC.

This clone is a singleton in its sample. The V call is TRBV14, the J call TRBJ2-3; no clear D. This CDR3 comprises 13 residues. The V gene's germline CDR1 is SGHDN and CDR2 FVKESK. V dropped 0 bases and J dropped 4 bases, with 5 bases sitting between them. The CDR3 DNA is TGTGCCAGCAGCCAAGATTGGCCAGATACGCAGTATTTT. Translated, it gives CASSQDWPDTQYF.

The V and J genes are TRBV4-3 and TRBJ2-1, with D possibly TRBD2 on 6 matching bases. CDR1 LGHNA and CDR2 YSLEER come from the germline V gene. There are 14 residues in the CDR3. V was shortened by 0 bases and J by 4 bases, with 7 bases between the two germline ends. The CDR3 spells CASSQDLAYNEQFF. For the CDR3, the DNA is TGCGCCAGCAGCCAAGACCTAGCGTACAATGAGCAGTTCTTC.

This chain connects TRBV28 to TRBJ2-2; 7 bases are a match to TRBD1. The CDR3 runs 14 residues. Germline trimming cut 4 bases from V and 1 base from J; bases unmatched to any gene: 0. Looked up from germline, CDR1 is MDHEN and CDR2 is SYDVKM. CDR3 sequence: CASSSGGNTGELFF. CDR3 coding DNA: TGTGCCAGCAGTTCAGGGGGGAACACCGGGGAGCTGTTTTTT.

J is TRBJ2-7 and V is TRBV29-1, with D perhaps matching TRBD1 or TRBD2 (6 bases each). Trimming removed 5 bases at V and 5 bases at J, with 13 bases between. The CDR3 sequence is 12 residues long. From germline, CDR1 is SQVTM and CDR2 ANQGSEA. The CDR3 DNA reads TGCAGCGTTATAAGGGGGGTCGACGAGCAGTACTTC. Its protein is CSVIRGVDEQYF.